Here is one T cell receptor beta chain with its context. Antigen unknown. The CDR3 has 15 amino acids. Germline CDR1 is SGHTA and CDR2 is FQGNSA. V was trimmed by 4 bases and J by 5 bases, leaving 17 bases between them. Generated by immunoSEQ multiplex PCR, the TCRdb table keeps only in-frame clones and is missing some. The repertoire holds 2 million to 2.5 million clones, with about nine tenths as singletons. These data are taken from a study of shared clonotypes between healthy human individuals. For the study at large: A donor's plate count was three for CD4 naive and three for CD4 memory; CD8 naive had two and CD8 memory one.

General study points: Unshared clonotypes carried lower generation probabilities than those common to all four donors.

The chain couples TRBV7-2 to TRBJ2-5; D is possibly TRBD1 (5 bases). The sample taken for sequencing was naive CD4+ T cells from PBMCs. Subset defined: CD45RA+ positively selected. The receptor comes from a man aged 18 to 30 in good health. Some clones in this sample may be carry-over from other donors' samples. The CDR3 coding sequence is TGTGCCAGCAGCTCCGACGGTTTAGCAGGGGAGACCCAGTACTTC. Translating gives CASSSDGLAGETQYF.